These 22 T cell receptor beta chains share one sample of origin, sequenced in a study of immune evolution from preneoplasia to lung adenocarcinoma. Using immunoSEQ multiplex PCR, the repertoire was profiled, and TCRdb retains in-frame clones only, with some absent. The sample comprises 9,200 or so clones, approximately 79% of which are singletons, and about 8.5% rests with the top ten. The sequenced sample consisted of FFPE minimally invasive lung adenocarcinoma tissue. The receptors shown here come from a donor at least 70 years old with lung adenocarcinoma.

This clone came up once. The chain combines TRBV25-1 with TRBJ1-2; a possible D gene is TRBD1 (5 bases). This CDR3 has 17 amino acids. Trimming stripped 5 bases from V and 4 bases from J, with 23 bases between. CDR1 and CDR2 (germline): MGHDK, SYGVNS. The CDR3 reads CASSTTSGAWESYGYTF. The CDR3 DNA reads TGTGCCAGCAGTACAACCAGTGGGGCGTGGGAGAGCTATGGCTACACCTTC.

The V and J genes are TRBV5-6 and TRBJ1-2, with 7 nucleotides matching TRBD1. The CDR3 covers 16 residues. V lost 0 bases and J lost 2; bases outside the gene matches: 7. From germline, CDR1 is SGHDT and CDR2 YYEEEE. For the CDR3, the DNA is TGTGCCAGCAGCTTGGCGGCCCCGACAGGGAACTATGGCTACACCTTC. Amino acids: CASSLAAPTGNYGYTF.

This clone was counted a few times. V usage is TRBV28 and J usage is TRBJ1-1; D not resolved. The germline V gene encodes CDR1 MDHEN and CDR2 SYDVKM. V gave up 10 bases and J gave up 13 bases, with 10 bases separating them. The CDR3 runs to 8 residues. The CDR3 sequence: CATSWGFF. CDR3 nucleotide sequence: TGTGCCACCTCGTGGGGTTTCTTT.

This clone was picked up one time. DNA for the CDR3: TGTGCCAGCAGCTTGACAGGGTTCGCTGAAGCTTTCTTT. Translating it yields CASSLTGFAEAFF. The chain is built from TRBV11-2 and TRBJ1-1; 7 bases fit TRBD1. Germline-derived CDR1 and CDR2 are SGHAT and FQNNGV. V lost 3 bases to trimming and J lost 6 bases; unmatched junction nucleotides: 4. The CDR3 spans 13 residues. The complete variable domain, with remaining parts taken from reference TRBV11-2 and TRBJ1-1, reads EAGVAQSPRYKIIEKRQSVAFWCNPISGHATLYWYQQILGQGPKLLIQFQNNGVVDDSQLPKDRFSAERLKGVDSTLKIQPAKLEDSAVYLCASSLTGFAEAFFGQGTRLTVV.

This chain joins TRBV7-9 and TRBJ2-1, with D perhaps assigned TRBD1 or TRBD2 (7 bases each). V was pared by 5 bases and J by 6 bases, with 14 bases between. Germline lookup yields CDR1 SEHNR and CDR2 FQNEAQ (reference sequence). This CDR3 has 14 amino acids. CDR3: CASSQGGAGNEQFF. In DNA, the CDR3 is TGTGCCAGCAGCCAGGGGGGGGCTGGCAATGAGCAGTTCTTC.

The table lists this clone with a count of one. This sequence joins TRBV9 and TRBJ2-2, with 12 bases matching TRBD1. Germline V gene data show CDR1 as SGDLS and CDR2 as YYNGEE. CDR3 size: 16 residues. Trimming removed 3 bases from V and 7 bases from J; junction bases left unmatched: 7. The CDR3 DNA sequence: TGTGCCAGCAGCGCAACCGGGACAGGGGGCCTCGGGGAGCTGTTTTTT. This encodes CASSATGTGGLGELFF. The variable domain in full, with the rest retrieved from reference TRBV9 and TRBJ2-2, is DSGVTQTPKHLITATGQRVTLRCSPRSGDLSVYWYQQSLDQGLQFLIQYYNGEERAKGNILERFSAQQFPDLHSELNLSSLELGDSALYFCASSATGTGGLGELFFGEGSRLTVL.

This clone turned up a few times. At the DNA level, this CDR3 is encoded by other sequences in the same sample as well. This chain uses TRBV28 with TRBJ1-5, with TRBD1 as a possible D gene (5 bases). The V end lost 5 bases, the J end lost 2 bases, and 13 bases lay between the germline ends. Germline V lookup: CDR1 MDHEN, CDR2 SYDVKM. The CDR3 sequence is 15 residues long. The CDR3 loop is CASSPAGGGNQPQHF. Here the CDR3 DNA reads TGTGCCAGCAGTCCGGCCGGGGGAGGCAATCAGCCCCAGCATTTT. Looking up the rest from reference TRBV28 and TRBJ1-5 gives the full variable domain: DVKVTQSSRYLVKRTGEKVFLECVQDMDHENMFWYRQDPGLGLRLIYFSYDVKMKEKGDIPEGYSVSREKKERFSLILESASTNQTSMYLCASSPAGGGNQPQHFGDGTRLSIL.

V and J are TRBV5-6 and TRBJ2-7; D call uncertain. This CDR3 is built from 14 residues. The germline V gene has CDR1 SGHDT and CDR2 YYEEEE. The V end was cut by 2 bases, the J end by 6 bases, with 15 bases between. The CDR3 region has the DNA TGTGCCAGCAGCTTCCTCGGAAACGGTCCCGAGCAGTACTTC. As protein: CASSFLGNGPEQYF.

This chain joins TRBV5-1 and TRBJ2-7, with TRBD2 identical over 11 bases. This CDR3 has 16 residues. Unmatched junction bases numbered 9, after V lost 3 bases and J lost 4 bases. Germline V lookup: CDR1 SGHRS, CDR2 YFSETQ. CDR3 coding DNA: TGCGCCAGCAGCTATGGACTAGCGGGCGGATCGTACGAGCAGTACTTC. As protein: CASSYGLAGGSYEQYF.

The rearrangement uses TRBV6-5 and TRBJ2-5; no clear D gene. The CDR3 totals 15 residues. The V and J ends lost 2 bases and 3 bases respectively, with 13 bases between them. Germline V gene sequence: CDR1 MNHEY, CDR2 SVGAGI. CDR3 in DNA: TGTGCCAGCAGTTACAGGAAGCAGGTTGAAGAGACCCAGTACTTC. This gives the protein CASSYRKQVEETQYF.

This clone was recorded only once. V usage is TRBV9 and J usage is TRBJ1-1, with D possibly being TRBD1 (6 bases). The V gene lost 6 bases and the J gene lost 0 bases, with 15 bases spanning the gap. This CDR3 is 15 amino acids long. Germline-derived CDR1 and CDR2 are SGDLS and YYNGEE. CDR3 in amino acids: CASTPQGQLNTEAFF. The DNA for the CDR3 is TGTGCCAGCACCCCACAGGGTCAGCTGAACACTGAAGCTTTCTTT.

V gene TRBV19 combines with J gene TRBJ2-1; 8 nucleotides agree with TRBD2. V lost 7 bases, J lost 3 bases, and 14 bases stayed unmatched. The CDR3 extends over 17 amino acids. Germline V CDR1 and CDR2: LNHDA, SQIVND (reference sequence). DNA of the CDR3: TGTGCCAGTATCCCCTTCATTCACGGGAGGGACTACAATGAGCAGTTCTTC. Protein: CASIPFIHGRDYNEQFF. The full variable domain, with the rest looked up from reference TRBV19 and TRBJ2-1, is DGGITQSPKYLFRKEGQNVTLSCEQNLNHDAMYWYRQDPGQGLRLIYYSQIVNDFQKGDIAEGYSVSREKKESFPLTVTSAQKNPTAFYLCASIPFIHGRDYNEQFFGPGTRLTVL.

This rearrangement joins TRBV7-8 to TRBJ2-6; TRBD2 is a possible D gene (6 bases). The CDR3 spans 16 residues. The V end lost 0 bases, the J end lost 0 bases, and 6 bases lay between the germline ends. Germline CDR1 SGHVS, CDR2 FQNEAQ. The CDR3 loop reads CASSLARGSGANVLTF. Written as DNA, the CDR3 is TGTGCCAGCAGCTTAGCGCGGGGCTCTGGGGCCAACGTCCTGACTTTC.

The chain links TRBV5-6 to TRBJ2-3, with 8 bases aligning to TRBD2. V gave up 4 bases and J gave up 4 bases; unmatched junction bases: 14. Per germline, CDR1 SGHDT and CDR2 YYEEEE. The CDR3 is made up of 17 amino acids. CDR3 amino acids: CASSDDYGLADADTQYF. The CDR3 DNA reads as TGTGCCAGCAGCGACGATTACGGACTAGCAGATGCAGATACGCAGTATTTT.

This chain joins TRBV2 and TRBJ2-4; D gene uncertain. The CDR3 runs to 15 residues. With 0 bases removed from V and 0 bases from J, the gap between germline ends came to 6 bases. The germline gives CDR1 SNHLY, CDR2 FYNNEI. CDR3 DNA sequence: TGTGCCAGCAGTGAAGCTGGGCTAGCCAAAAACATTCAGTACTTC. Its protein product is CASSEAGLAKNIQYF.

This clone is a singleton in its sample. The V call is TRBV4-1, the J call TRBJ2-7, with 7 positions matching TRBD2. The CDR3 is 20 residues long. The germline gives CDR1 MGHRA, CDR2 YSYEKL. V shed 0 bases, J shed 4 bases, and the junction held 21 bases outside the gene matches. For the CDR3, the DNA is TGCGCCAGCAGCCAAGAGGGGGTAGGGCGAGGTGGCGGGAGTTCGTACGAGCAGTACTTC. Translated: CASSQEGVGRGGGSSYEQYF.

The genes are TRBV6-5 and TRBJ1-1; D not certain. The V gene's germline CDR1 is MNHEY and CDR2 SVGAGI. The CDR3 spans 13 residues. Trimming took off 7 bases at V and 8 bases at J, with 17 bases between the two ends. This CDR3 reads CASTPAAQTEAFF. The CDR3 DNA follows: TGTGCCAGCACCCCTGCAGCTCAAACAGAAGCTTTCTTT.

V and J are TRBV5-1 and TRBJ2-7, with 7 bases matching TRBD2. Unmatched junction bases numbered 9, after V lost 4 bases and J lost 5 bases. This CDR3 contains 14 residues. Looked up from germline, CDR1 is SGHRS and CDR2 is YFSETQ. CDR3 nucleotide sequence: TGCGCCAGCAGCCTTGGCGGGAGATTCGACGAGCAGTACTTC. Its protein product is CASSLGGRFDEQYF. Looking up the rest from reference TRBV5-1 and TRBJ2-7 gives the full variable domain: KAGVTQTPRYLIKTRGQQVTLSCSPISGHRSVSWYQQTPGQGLQFLFEYFSETQRNKGNFPGRFSGRQFSNSRSEMNVSTLELGDSALYLCASSLGGRFDEQYFGPGTRLTVT.

The chain combines TRBV28 with TRBJ1-1, with 9 bases aligning to TRBD1. Per the germline V gene, CDR1 is MDHEN and CDR2 is SYDVKM. The ends lost 3 bases at V and 5 bases at J; junction bases unmatched: 4. The CDR3 length is 14 residues. CDR3: CASSLTGGSTEAFF. The CDR3 coding sequence is TGTGCCAGCAGTTTGACAGGGGGGAGTACTGAAGCTTTCTTT.

The V gene is TRBV7-2, the J gene TRBJ1-6, with D hard to call. This CDR3 region has 13 residues. Germline CDR1 and CDR2: SGHTA and FQGNSA. The V gene lost 4 bases and the J gene lost 10 bases, with 11 bases spanning the gap. CDR3 loop: CASSSSSGSPLHF. In DNA form, the CDR3 reads TGTGCCAGCAGCTCTAGTTCGGGGTCACCCCTCCACTTT.

This chain links TRBV2 with TRBJ2-3; D is unclear. V was trimmed by 10 bases and J by 1 base, leaving 3 bases between them. The CDR3 covers 10 residues. Germline V gene lookup returns CDR1 SNHLY and CDR2 FYNNEI. DNA of the CDR3: TGTGCCACTGGCACAGATACGCAGTATTTT. Translated, it gives CATGTDTQYF. The complete variable domain, with remaining parts taken from reference TRBV2 and TRBJ2-3, reads EPEVTQTPSHQVTQMGQEVILRCVPISNHLYFYWYRQILGQKVEFLVSFYNNEISEKSEIFDDQFSVERPDGSNFTLKIRSTKLEDSAMYFCATGTDTQYFGPGTRLTVL.

The rearrangement joins TRBV10-1 to TRBJ1-2; 8 positions match TRBD1. This CDR3 contains 17 residues. From germline, CDR1 is WNHNN and CDR2 SYGVQD (reference sequence). J was trimmed by 8 bases and V by 0 bases; bases with no gene match: 14. The CDR3 nucleotides are TGCGCCAGCAGTGAGTCGGTGACAGGGGCGATACTGCGCGGCTACACCTTC. Its translation is CASSESVTGAILRGYTF.